This TCR beta chain emerged from a study of blood T cell repertoires in COVID-19. Study-wide context: COVID-19 samples from acute and convalescent phases originated in the United States, Italy and Spain. From T cells, B-cell-depleted T cells, or PBMCs came the material, which was cDNA or gDNA.

The ends were cut back, 4 bases at V and 7 bases at J, with 15 bases in the middle. In germline, CDR1 is SGHRS, CDR2 YFSETQ. CDR3 length: 15 amino acids. Original processing notes: Estimation of nucleated cell counts was performed using reference gene primer amplification. Only in-frame clones appear in the TCRdb table, and some are missing; sequencing was by immunoSEQ multiplex PCR. V and J calls and clone size are given by that table; D and trimming were obtained from the DNA. In the table there are some 90,000 clones, 82% of which are singletons. The rearrangement uses TRBV5-1 and TRBJ1-6; a possible D gene is TRBD1 (6 bases). The receptor was derived from a man between 65 and 85 years old with active or convalescent COVID-19. Sequenced sample: peripheral blood. CDR3 DNA sequence: TGCGCCAGCAGCACCAGGGGTTTTGGGAATTCACCCCTCCACTTT. Its translation: CASSTRGFGNSPLHF.